Listed below are T cell receptor beta chains from one sample, sequenced in a study of shared clonotypes between healthy human individuals. The assay was immunoSEQ multiplex PCR, and TCRdb's table has in-frame clones only and misses some. The sample contains some 1,900,000 clones, approximately 94% of which appear only once. Sequenced: naive CD8+ T cells sorted from blood. The receptors originated from a man in his late teens or twenties in good health. Each CDR3 is given with its conserved first and last residue. The D gene is left open where the match is weak. Part of the rows lack a size; the others show once, few, many or a class for expanded clones.

D gene,clone size,J gene,V gene,CDR3 protein,CDR3 DNA
.,.,TRBJ2-1,TRBV28,CASSLTGGNNEQFF,TGTGCCAGCAGTTTAACAGGTGGGAACAATGAGCAGTTCTTC
.,.,TRBJ2-5,TRBV6-1,CASSELLGGAGVETQYF,TGTGCCAGCAGTGAACTGTTGGGGGGGGCAGGCGTGGAGACCCAGTACTTC
.,once,TRBJ2-5,TRBV7-9,CASSLREGTEETQYF,TGTGCCAGCAGCTTACGAGAGGGGACGGAAGAGACCCAGTACTTC
.,.,TRBJ1-2,TRBV7-8,CASSLYRADYGYTF,TGTGCCAGCAGCTTATATCGGGCGGACTATGGCTACACCTTC
.,once,TRBJ2-1,TRBV7-9,CASSSELGGYNEQFF,TGTGCCAGCAGCTCCGAACTGGGGGGCTACAATGAGCAGTTCTTC
.,.,TRBJ2-7,TRBV6-1,CASSERDSYEQYF,TGTGCCAGCAGTGAACGAGACTCCTACGAGCAGTACTTC
.,.,TRBJ2-7,TRBV11-2,CASSQGRGTVEQYF,TGTGCCAGCAGCCAGGGGCGGGGGACGGTGGAGCAGTACTTC
.,.,TRBJ2-3,TRBV14,CASSQDSSFDRDTQYF,TGTGCCAGCAGCCAAGATTCAAGCTTTGACCGTGATACGCAGTATTTT
TRBD1,once,TRBJ2-2,TRBV2,CASREQGANGELFF,TGTGCCAGCAGGGAACAGGGGGCAAACGGGGAGCTGTTTTTT
.,.,TRBJ1-3,TRBV9,CASSVEGEGAGNTIYF,TGTGCCAGCAGCGTAGAGGGGGAAGGGGCTGGAAACACCATATATTTT
TRBD1,.,TRBJ1-2,TRBV15,CATSRDWGQSVNYGYTF,TGTGCCACCAGCAGAGATTGGGGACAGAGCGTTAACTATGGCTACACCTTC
.,.,TRBJ1-2,TRBV30,CAWTAQAPLHSNYGYTF,TGTGCCTGGACCGCCCAGGCCCCATTACATTCCAACTATGGCTACACCTTC
TRBD2,.,TRBJ2-7,TRBV28,CASRLNGGSYEQYF,TGTGCCAGCAGATTGAACGGGGGGTCCTACGAGCAGTACTTC